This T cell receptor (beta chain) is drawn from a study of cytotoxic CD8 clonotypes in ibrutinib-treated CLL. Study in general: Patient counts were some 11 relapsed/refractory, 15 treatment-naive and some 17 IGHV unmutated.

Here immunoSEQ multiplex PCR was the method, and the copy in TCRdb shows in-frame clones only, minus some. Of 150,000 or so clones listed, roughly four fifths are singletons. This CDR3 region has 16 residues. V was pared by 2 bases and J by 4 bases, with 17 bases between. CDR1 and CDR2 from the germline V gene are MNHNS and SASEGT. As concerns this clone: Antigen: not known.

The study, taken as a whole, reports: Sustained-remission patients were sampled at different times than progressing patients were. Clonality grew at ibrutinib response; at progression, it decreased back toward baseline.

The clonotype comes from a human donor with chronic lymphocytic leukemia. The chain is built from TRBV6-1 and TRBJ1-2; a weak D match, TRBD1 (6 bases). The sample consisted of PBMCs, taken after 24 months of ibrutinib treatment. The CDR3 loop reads CASSESWGGGLYGYTF. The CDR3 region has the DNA TGTGCCAGCAGTGAATCTTGGGGAGGGGGGCTCTATGGCTACACCTTC.